This T cell receptor (beta chain) was sequenced during a study of blood T cell repertoires in COVID-19. On the study more broadly: COVID-19 samples, acute and convalescent, were from the United States, Italy and Spain. In each case, the material was cDNA or gDNA derived from T cells, B-cell-depleted T cells, or PBMCs.

V dropped 1 base and J dropped 7 bases, with 10 bases sitting between them. Germline V gene lookup returns CDR1 MGHRA and CDR2 YSYEKL. The CDR3 runs to 13 residues. Original data processing: From reference gene primer amplification, estimates of nucleated cell counts were derived. Generated by immunoSEQ multiplex PCR, the TCRdb table keeps only in-frame clones and is missing some. V and J calls and clone size are as listed in that table; D and trimming were resolved from the DNA. This table has around 56,000 clones, roughly 90% appearing once. The rearrangement uses TRBV4-1 and TRBJ1-2; D is unclear. Sequencing was performed on peripheral blood. The TCR originated in a man older than 75 with acute or convalescent COVID-19. CDR3 coding DNA: TGCGCCAGCAGCCAAGTGCGGTCCGGTGGCTACACCTTC. Encoded protein: CASSQVRSGGYTF.